The present T cell receptor (beta chain) was sequenced within a study of cytomegalovirus exposure and HLA in healthy donors. The junction had 4 bases not matched to a gene; V was cut back by 1 base and J by 7 bases. The CDR3 consists of 14 residues. Germline V gene data show CDR1 as SGHRS and CDR2 as YFSETQ. The count of this clone is one. This PCR relied on a set of 60 Vbeta primers and 13 Jbeta primers. Sequencing used immunoSEQ multiplex PCR; TCRdb keeps in-frame clones, though not all of them. In the table there are 50,000 to 70,000 clones, 80% of which are singletons. This receptor was identified in a woman aged 40 to 55 in good health and CMV-seronegative. The genes are TRBV5-1 and TRBJ2-1, with 8 bases aligning to TRBD2. Sequenced sample: PBMCs. The CDR3 region is CASSLKLAGNEQFF. The CDR3, as DNA: TGCGCCAGCAGCTTGAAATTAGCGGGGAATGAGCAGTTCTTC.